The 28 T cell receptor beta chains below come from one sample, sequenced in a study of CD8 T cells in ankylosing spondylitis. TCRdb passed the 5' RACE reads through MiXCR, listing each CDR3 protein once. The table lists under 85,000 distinct CDR3 sequences, roughly 5.3% of them singletons. What was sequenced was blood, either unsorted or a sorted T cell fraction (not recorded which). The receptors stem from a male donor with ankylosing spondylitis or in good health (not recorded which).

Many counts were recorded for this clonotype. The V gene is TRBV14, the J gene TRBJ1-4; D unclear. CDR1 is SGHDN and CDR2 is FVKESK in the germline V gene. The V end was cut by 1 base, the J end by 11 bases, with 8 bases between. The CDR3 loop spans 12 amino acids. The CDR3 DNA reads TGTGCCAGCAGCCAAGCAGCCGCGAAACTGTTTTTT. As protein: CASSQAAAKLFF.

The sample holds a few counts of this clonotype. For the CDR3, the DNA is TGCGCCAGCAGCGAAAGCCCTAGCGGGGGTTACAATGAGCAGTTCTTC. This encodes CASSESPSGGYNEQFF. The rearrangement joins TRBV4-1 to TRBJ2-1; 10 positions match TRBD2. This CDR3 is built from 16 residues. Germline V gene data show CDR1 as MGHRA and CDR2 as YSYEKL. Trimming removed 5 bases from V and 4 bases from J; junction bases left unmatched: 8.

This clonotype was seen ten or more times. The chain links TRBV12-3 or TRBV12-4 to TRBJ2-5, with a possible D match to TRBD1 (7 bases). CDR3 size: 15 residues. The V end was cut by 2 bases, the J end by 2 bases, with 12 bases between. CDR3 amino acids: CASSLTRGQQETQYF. The CDR3 DNA reads as TGTGCCAGCAGTTTAACGCGGGGACAGCAAGAGACCCAGTACTTC.

This clonotype was counted many times. This rearrangement joins TRBV28 to TRBJ1-5, with TRBD1 matching 9 bases. The CDR3 extends over 16 amino acids. With V trimmed by 5 bases and J by 3 bases, 8 bases remained unmatched. Germline-derived CDR1 and CDR2 are MDHEN and SYDVKM. The CDR3 nucleotides read TGTGCCAGCAGTAATCCCGGGACAGGGAACAATCAGCCCCAGCATTTT. Translated, it gives CASSNPGTGNNQPQHF.

The rearrangement links TRBV3-2 to TRBJ1-4; TRBD1, the D gene given by the table, was not confirmed from the DNA. TRBV3-2 is marked as a pseudogene. This CDR3 spans 18 amino acids. CDR3 bases: TGTGCCAGCACCCAAGTCCCGGGACAGGGAGACGATGGAGAAAAACTGTTTTTT. It specifies CASTQVPGQGDDGEKLFF.

The chain couples TRBV5-5 to TRBJ2-4; 9 positions match TRBD2. Germline assignment: CDR1 SGHKS and CDR2 YYEKEE (reference sequence). With V trimmed by 9 bases and J by 7 bases, 8 bases remained unmatched. This CDR3 has 13 residues. The CDR3 sequence: CAMSGRQGNIQYF. The CDR3 coding sequence is TGTGCCATGAGCGGGAGGCAGGGTAACATTCAGTACTTC. The whole variable domain, filled in from reference TRBV5-5 and TRBJ2-4, reads DAGVTQSPTHLIKTRGQQVTLRCSPISGHKSVSWYQQVLGQGPQFIFQYYEKEERGRGNFPDRFSARQFPNYSSELNVNALLLGDSALYLCAMSGRQGNIQYFGAGTRLSVL.

This clonotype appeared many times. V is TRBV10-3 and J is TRBJ1-2, with TRBD1 as a possible D gene (5 bases). CDR1 ENHRY and CDR2 SYGVKD come from the germline V gene. The length of the CDR3 is 13 residues. Between the trimmed V and J ends, which lost 4 bases and 4 bases, there was a span of 10 bases. CDR3 amino acids: CAISAGQVYGYTF. In DNA form, the CDR3 reads TGTGCCATCAGTGCTGGACAAGTCTATGGCTACACCTTC.

This clonotype was seen ten or more times. V is TRBV2 and J is TRBJ2-2; 13 bases are shared with TRBD2. Trimming at V came to 5 bases and at J to 6 bases, leaving 3 bases not matched to a gene. The CDR3 length is 15 residues. The germline V gene has CDR1 SNHLY and CDR2 FYNNEI. The CDR3 nucleotides read TGTGCCAGCAGTCTACTAGCGGGGGGGCCCGGGGAGCTGTTTTTT. This sequence encodes CASSLLAGGPGELFF.

This clonotype was observed many times. Written as DNA, the CDR3 is TGCGCCAGCAGCTTGGATAGCCAGGGCACTGAAGCTTTCTTT. Its translation is CASSLDSQGTEAFF. The chain couples TRBV5-1 to TRBJ1-1; D is perhaps TRBD1 (5 bases). The V end lost 0 bases, the J end lost 4 bases, and 10 bases lay between the germline ends. Germline V lookup: CDR1 SGHRS, CDR2 YFSETQ. This CDR3 has 14 amino acids.

The rearrangement uses TRBV20-1 and TRBJ2-3; TRBD2 agrees at 7 bases. V shed 3 bases, J shed 5 bases, and the junction held 8 bases outside the gene matches. This CDR3 has 14 residues. Germline-derived CDR1 and CDR2 are DFQATT and SNEGSKA (reference sequence). CDR3 sequence reads: CSASRGGGLDTQYF. CDR3 sequence (DNA): TGCAGTGCTAGCCGTGGGGGGGGATTAGATACGCAGTATTTT.

Many counts were recorded for this clonotype. The rearrangement links TRBV18 to TRBJ1-5; D unresolved. The CDR3 is 16 residues long. Germline-derived CDR1 and CDR2 are KGHSH and LQKENI. V was cut by 8 bases and J by 1 base, with 18 bases left in between. The CDR3 here is CASITVPGVSNQPQHF. In nucleotides, the CDR3 is TGTGCCAGCATCACCGTTCCCGGGGTGAGCAATCAGCCCCAGCATTTT.

This clonotype was found many times. CDR3: CASSKERDTRAKNIQYF. The CDR3, as DNA: TGTGCCAGCAGTAAAGAACGGGACACGAGGGCCAAAAACATTCAGTACTTC. The chain couples TRBV6-1 to TRBJ2-4; D is possibly TRBD1 (6 bases). The ends were cut back, 5 bases at V and 1 base at J, with 18 bases in the middle. The CDR3 consists of 17 residues. CDR1 and CDR2 from the germline V gene are MNHNS and SASEGT.

V gene TRBV20-1 combines with J gene TRBJ2-1, with 9 bases that match TRBD2. Germline lookup yields CDR1 DFQATT and CDR2 SNEGSKA (reference sequence). The CDR3 covers 16 residues. Trimming at V came to 6 bases and at J to 8 bases, leaving 17 bases not matched to a gene. The CDR3 sequence: CSAYGGRGGGGDEQFF. CDR3 sequence (DNA): TGCAGTGCGTACGGGGGGCGGGGGGGGGGAGGCGATGAGCAGTTCTTC.

This clonotype was seen at least ten times. V is TRBV5-8 and J is TRBJ2-7; 9 bases fit TRBD1. Germline V gives CDR1 SGHTS, CDR2 YDEGEE. After removal of 4 bases from V and 2 bases from J, the junction contained 7 bases not matched to a gene. This CDR3 has 15 amino acids. DNA for the CDR3: TGTGCCAGCAGCCGAGGGACAGGGTGGACCTACGAGCAGTACTTC. This gives the protein CASSRGTGWTYEQYF.

This clonotype was observed many times. The chain links TRBV7-8 to TRBJ2-7, with D tentatively TRBD1 (6 bases). V lost 0 bases and J lost 6, with 9 bases in between. This CDR3 contains 13 residues. The germline V gene has CDR1 SGHVS and CDR2 FQNEAQ. The CDR3 region is CASSLAGAAEQYF. CDR3 coding DNA: TGTGCCAGCAGCTTAGCGGGGGCGGCCGAGCAGTACTTC.

This clonotype came up many times. The genes are TRBV9 and TRBJ2-1; 8 bases match TRBD2. Trimming at V came to 0 bases and at J to 8 bases, leaving 7 bases not matched to a gene. CDR1 SGDLS and CDR2 YYNGEE come from the germline V gene. This CDR3 region has 15 residues. CDR3 loop: CASSVVNSGADEQFF. The CDR3, as DNA: TGTGCCAGCAGCGTAGTGAATAGCGGGGCTGATGAGCAGTTCTTC. Full variable domain (missing parts from reference TRBV9 and TRBJ2-1): DSGVTQTPKHLITATGQRVTLRCSPRSGDLSVYWYQQSLDQGLQFLIQYYNGEERAKGNILERFSAQQFPDLHSELNLSSLELGDSALYFCASSVVNSGADEQFFGPGTRLTVL.

This clonotype came up many times. The gene calls are TRBV3-1 and TRBJ2-7, with D possibly TRBD2 on 5 matching bases. Looked up from germline, CDR1 is LGHDT and CDR2 is YNNKEL (reference sequence). V lost 2 bases to trimming and J lost 2 bases, with 10 bases between them. The CDR3 has 14 amino acids. In nucleotides, the CDR3 is TGTGCCAGCAGCCAAACCCGGGGAACCTACGAGCAGTACTTC. Translation: CASSQTRGTYEQYF.

This clonotype showed up many times. The V call is TRBV6-2 or TRBV6-3, the J call TRBJ1-6; possible D gene TRBD1, 5 bases. The ends were cut back, 8 bases at V and 7 bases at J, with 12 bases in the middle. The CDR3 spans 13 residues. Germline-derived CDR1 and CDR2 are MNHEY and SVGEGT. The CDR3 DNA is TGTGCCAGCTGGCTGGGGGTGAATTCACCCCTCCACTTT. This encodes CASWLGVNSPLHF.

This clonotype appeared many times. This sequence joins TRBV7-2 and TRBJ2-3, with TRBD1 matching over 10 bases. The CDR3 contains 17 residues. The J segment lost 4 bases and the V segment lost 0 bases, leaving 7 bases of the junction unmatched. The V gene's germline CDR1 is SGHTA and CDR2 FQGNSA. In nucleotides, the CDR3 is TGTGCCAGCAGCTTAGCGGCGACAGGGGGCTTCTCAGATACGCAGTATTTT. Translating it yields CASSLAATGGFSDTQYF. Full variable domain (remainder filled in from reference TRBV7-2 and TRBJ2-3): GAGVSQSPSNKVTEKGKDVELRCDPISGHTALYWYRQSLGQGLEFLIYFQGNSAPDKSGLPSDRFSAERTGGSVSTLTIQRTQQEDSAVYLCASSLAATGGFSDTQYFGPGTRLTVL.

This clonotype was detected ten times or more. The chain has TRBV20-1 and TRBJ1-6, with 8 bases matching TRBD1. CDR1 is DFQATT and CDR2 is SNEGSKA in the germline V gene (reference sequence). The CDR3 length is 15 residues. The CDR3 DNA reads as TGCAGCCTTGATACAGGGGGTTCGGGGAATTCACCCCTCCACTTT. This encodes CSLDTGGSGNSPLHF.

This clonotype was seen at least ten times. J is TRBJ2-1 and V is TRBV29-1; the D gene is possibly TRBD1 (7 bases). The V gene lost 3 bases and the J gene lost 5 bases, with 17 bases spanning the gap. The germline gives CDR1 SQVTM, CDR2 ANQGSEA. The CDR3 runs to 15 residues. CDR3 nucleotide sequence: TGCAGCGTTGAGGAAGGGGGCGCGGGAAACAATGAGCAGTTCTTC. Translation gives CSVEEGGAGNNEQFF.

This clonotype was recorded many times. V usage is TRBV2 and J usage is TRBJ1-4; D remains unclear. The length of the CDR3 is 13 residues. Trimming removed 3 bases at V and 3 bases at J, with 5 bases between. The germline V gene encodes CDR1 SNHLY and CDR2 FYNNEI. The CDR3 DNA reads TGTGCCAGCAGTGACGGACCTAATGAAAAACTGTTTTTT. It is translated as CASSDGPNEKLFF.

At least ten counts were recorded for this clonotype. The chain recombines TRBV2 with TRBJ2-7; tentatively, D is TRBD1 or TRBD2 (6 bases each). Trimming removed 2 bases at V and 2 bases at J, with 13 bases between. The CDR3 is 15 residues long. Germline values: CDR1 SNHLY, CDR2 FYNNEI. The CDR3 nucleotides are TGTGCCAGCAGTGAAATCGGGGGCTTTACCTACGAGCAGTACTTC. Translating it yields CASSEIGGFTYEQYF.

This clonotype was seen ten or more times. V is TRBV2 and J is TRBJ1-1, with TRBD1 identical over 9 bases. J lost 1 base, V lost 5 bases, and 8 bases had no gene match. Germline CDR1 SNHLY, CDR2 FYNNEI. CDR3 length equals 16 residues. The CDR3 coding sequence is TGTGCCAGCAGTTGGGACAGGGAATATGGGAACACTGAAGCTTTCTTT. It yields the protein CASSWDREYGNTEAFF.

This clonotype was seen at least ten times. This chain connects TRBV10-3 to TRBJ2-7, with D unclear. This CDR3 contains 13 residues. With 7 bases removed from V and 0 bases from J, the gap between germline ends came to 10 bases. CDR1 and CDR2 from the germline V gene are ENHRY and SYGVKD. This chain's CDR3 is CAIKPRDSYEQYF. CDR3 in DNA: TGTGCCATCAAACCAAGGGACTCCTACGAGCAGTACTTC.

This clonotype has a count of ten or more. The chain carries TRBV12-3 or TRBV12-4 and TRBJ2-1; TRBD2 might be the D (6 bases). The CDR3 is 16 residues long. Trimming stripped 4 bases from V and 5 bases from J, with 18 bases between. Here the CDR3 reads CASSSISASEDNEQFF. Here the CDR3 DNA reads TGTGCCAGCAGTTCCATTTCGGCTAGCGAAGACAATGAGCAGTTCTTC.

This clonotype has ten or more counts. The chain links TRBV2 to TRBJ2-7; TRBD1 or TRBD2 may be the D gene (5 bases each). Germline assignment: CDR1 SNHLY and CDR2 FYNNEI. The V end was cut by 7 bases, the J end by 2 bases, with 12 bases between. The CDR3 sequence is 13 residues long. The CDR3 region is CASNGVGAYEQYF. The CDR3 DNA reads TGTGCCAGCAATGGGGTGGGGGCCTACGAGCAGTACTTC.

This clonotype has ten or more counts. The chain is built from TRBV12-3 or TRBV12-4 and TRBJ1-5; D is uncertain. The ends were cut back, 5 bases at V and 5 bases at J, with 13 bases in the middle. The CDR3 spans 14 residues. The CDR3 loop is CASSQNKRHQPQHF. Here the CDR3 DNA reads TGTGCCAGCAGTCAGAACAAAAGGCATCAGCCCCAGCATTTT.